A single count supports the clone carrying this T cell receptor (beta chain). The data stem from a study of blood T cell repertoires in COVID-19. Study background: Samples came from the United States, Italy and Spain, spanning acute and convalescent COVID-19. In each case, the material was cDNA or gDNA derived from T cells, B-cell-depleted T cells, or PBMCs.

In the original processing: Counts of nucleated cells, estimated from reference gene primer amplification, were obtained. Clones were sequenced by immunoSEQ multiplex PCR, and TCRdb holds only the in-frame ones, with some missing. V and J calls and clone size are copied from that table; D and trimming were computed from the DNA. The data show about 69,000 clones, approximately 79% seen once. Per the germline V gene, CDR1 is LGHDT and CDR2 is YNNKEL (reference sequence). Unmatched junction bases numbered 6, after V lost 0 bases and J lost 9 bases. The CDR3 extends over 15 amino acids. The sample consisted of peripheral blood. This chain connects TRBV3-1 (or the pseudogene TRBV3-2) to TRBJ2-1; 9 bases align to TRBD2. The sequence derives from a human donor in a cohort sampled during active COVID-19. CDR3 nucleotides: TGTGCCAGCAGCCAAGAGGGACTAGCCGTAGGTGAGCAGTTCTTC. This translates into CASSQEGLAVGEQFF.